The 25 T cell receptor beta chains reported below all come from one sample, sequenced in a study of response to subunit inactivated influenza vaccine. MiXCR, applied by TCRdb to the RT-PCR reads, yields one record per CDR3 protein. Of about 620,000 distinct CDR3 sequences in the sample, over 9.5% were seen once. The sample in question was PBMCs from blood, obtained on the day of vaccination. These receptors were collected from a man in his fifties or sixties who received an inactivated influenza vaccine.

This clonotype was picked up a small number of times. The J gene is TRBJ2-3, the V gene TRBV9, with 8 bases fitting TRBD2. The CDR3 is 15 amino acids. Germline assignment: CDR1 SGDLS and CDR2 YYNGEE. V was clipped by 0 bases and J by 4 bases; unmatched bases: 4. CDR3 nucleotides: TGTGCCAGCAGCGTAGTGCGGGGGGCGTCAGATACGCAGTATTTT. This encodes CASSVVRGASDTQYF.

This clonotype was found many times. This chain's CDR3 is CASSASGKNTEAFF. In nucleotides, the CDR3 is TGTGCCAGCAGTGCCTCCGGGAAGAACACTGAAGCTTTCTTT. The gene calls are TRBV12-3 or TRBV12-4 and TRBJ1-1; D not resolved. V was cut by 5 bases and J by 1 base, with 11 bases left in between. The length of the CDR3 is 14 residues.

The chain recombines TRBV6-6 with TRBJ1-6; no reliable D call. The length of the CDR3 is 13 residues. Germline loops: CDR1 MNHNY, CDR2 SVGAGI (reference sequence). Trimming left V 2 bases short and J 7 bases short, with 6 bases between. In DNA, the CDR3 is TGTGCCAGCAGTTACGCGGGGAATTCACCCCTCCACTTT. It yields the protein CASSYAGNSPLHF.

This clonotype was counted only a few times. The chain couples TRBV30 to TRBJ2-3, with 12 nucleotides matching TRBD2. This CDR3 has 15 amino acids. Germline V gene sequence: CDR1 GTSNPN, CDR2 SVGIG (reference sequence). After removal of 3 bases from V and 6 bases from J, the junction contained 7 bases not matched to a gene. The CDR3 is CAWRGLAGKGDTQYF. The DNA of the CDR3 is TGTGCCTGGAGGGGACTAGCGGGTAAAGGGGATACGCAGTATTTT.

This clonotype was seen only a few times. The chain has TRBV6-5 and TRBJ2-7; 7 positions agree with TRBD2. The CDR3 runs 16 residues. Germline lookup yields CDR1 MNHEY and CDR2 SVGAGI. J was trimmed by 0 bases and V by 2 bases; bases with no gene match: 7. CDR3 bases: TGTGCCAGCAGTTACAGGGCGGGAGCGGGCTCCTACGAGCAGTACTTC. It encodes CASSYRAGAGSYEQYF.

This clonotype showed up many times. The V call is TRBV5-1, the J call TRBJ2-7; 11 bases are a match to TRBD2. CDR1 is SGHRS, CDR2 YFSETQ, per germline. The CDR3 contains 15 residues. The ends lost 3 bases at V and 2 bases at J; junction bases unmatched: 4. The CDR3 is CASSSVAGGPYEQYF. In nucleotides, the CDR3 is TGCGCCAGCAGCTCCGTAGCGGGGGGGCCCTACGAGCAGTACTTC. The variable domain in full, with the rest retrieved from reference TRBV5-1 and TRBJ2-7, is KAGVTQTPRYLIKTRGQQVTLSCSPISGHRSVSWYQQTPGQGLQFLFEYFSETQRNKGNFPGRFSGRQFSNSRSEMNVSTLELGDSALYLCASSSVAGGPYEQYFGPGTRLTVT.

The rearrangement uses TRBV12-3 or TRBV12-4 and TRBJ1-1, with unresolved D. This CDR3 has 16 amino acids. With 2 bases removed from V and 1 base from J, the gap between germline ends came to 14 bases. CDR3 residues: CASSLSVSVGNTEAFF. The DNA for the CDR3 is TGTGCCAGCAGTTTAAGCGTTAGTGTTGGGAACACTGAAGCTTTCTTT.

Of note for this clonotype: The junction departs from germline at one end; a sequencing error may be responsible. The rearrangement links TRBV6-1 to TRBJ2-1; D remains unclear. The CDR3 runs to 14 residues. Germline CDR1 MNHNS, CDR2 SASEGT. CDR3 DNA sequence: TGTGCCAGCAGTGGATCGTGGTCGGCCCACCCCGTCCTCTTC. It yields the protein CASSGSWSAHPVLF.

The gene calls are TRBV7-8 and TRBJ2-2; 7 bases are a match to TRBD2. Trimming cost V 4 bases and J 0 bases; bases outside gene matches: 2. The CDR3 consists of 15 residues. Germline V CDR1 and CDR2: SGHVS, FQNEAQ. The CDR3 sequence: CASSSGLTNTGELFF. The DNA for the CDR3 is TGTGCCAGCAGCTCGGGACTAACGAACACCGGGGAGCTGTTTTTT.

V is TRBV10-3 and J is TRBJ2-7; 8 bases fit TRBD2. In germline, CDR1 is ENHRY, CDR2 SYGVKD. The V segment lost 2 bases and the J segment 5 bases; nucleotides outside the gene matches: 5. The CDR3 has 14 amino acids. The DNA of the CDR3 is TGTGCCATCAGTGAGGTAGCGGGAAGGAACGAGCAGTACTTC. It is translated as CAISEVAGRNEQYF.

This clonotype was seen more than once but under ten times. The chain combines TRBV6-2 or TRBV6-3 with TRBJ2-3, with TRBD2 matching 11 bases. V was pared by 0 bases and J by 4 bases, with 3 bases of the junction left unmatched. CDR3 length: 16 residues. Germline loops: CDR1 MNHEY, CDR2 SVGEGT. The CDR3 DNA is TGTGCCAGCAGTTACTCTGGGACTAGCGGCGCAGATACGCAGTATTTT. As protein: CASSYSGTSGADTQYF.

This clonotype was detected a few times. The chain couples TRBV2 to TRBJ1-1; D is unclear. Trimming took 2 bases from V and 1 from J, leaving 11 bases between them. Germline CDR1 and CDR2: SNHLY and FYNNEI. The CDR3 is 15 residues long. The CDR3 bases are TGTGCCAGCAGTGAAAGGACGGCAGCGAACACTGAAGCTTTCTTT. Translating it yields CASSERTAANTEAFF.

The DNA for the CDR3 is TGTGCCTGGAGTAGGGACAGGAGGTACTATGGCTACACCTTC. This translates into CAWSRDRRYYGYTF. The gene calls are TRBV30 and TRBJ1-2; 8 nucleotides agree with TRBD1. Germline V gene data show CDR1 as GTSNPN and CDR2 as SVGIG (reference sequence). V lost 2 bases and J lost 3; bases outside the gene matches: 5. CDR3 size: 14 residues.

There are a few counts of this clonotype. V is TRBV28 and J is TRBJ2-1; D gene unclear. CDR3 length: 13 amino acids. V dropped 6 bases and J dropped 8 bases, with 14 bases sitting between them. Germline CDR1 and CDR2: MDHEN and SYDVKM. The CDR3 is CASSPVVAYEQFF. The CDR3 DNA reads TGTGCCAGCAGCCCGGTTGTGGCATATGAGCAGTTCTTC.

The V call is TRBV4-3, the J call TRBJ2-4; 8 bases are shared with TRBD1. The junction had 12 bases not matched to a gene; V was cut back by 3 bases and J by 11 bases. The germline gives CDR1 LGHNA, CDR2 YSLEER. The CDR3 consists of 15 residues. In DNA, the CDR3 is TGCGCCAGCAGCCACGATGGACAGGGTAATCGGGTTCAGTACTTC. Amino acids: CASSHDGQGNRVQYF.

This clonotype occurred a few times. The J gene is TRBJ1-1, the V gene TRBV20-1; D ambiguous. V lost 5 bases and J lost 1, with 8 bases in between. From germline, CDR1 is DFQATT and CDR2 SNEGSKA (reference sequence). This CDR3 comprises 12 residues. CDR3 loop: CSAGSSNTEAFF. CDR3 DNA sequence: TGCAGTGCTGGGAGTTCGAACACTGAAGCTTTCTTT.

This clonotype has just a few counts. J is TRBJ2-3 and V is TRBV5-1; unclear D gene. This CDR3 is 13 amino acids long. Per germline, CDR1 SGHRS and CDR2 YFSETQ. With 4 bases removed from V and 4 bases from J, the gap between germline ends came to 10 bases. The DNA for the CDR3 is TGCGCCAGCAGCCCCTCGGCGCCAGATACGCAGTATTTT. Translated, it gives CASSPSAPDTQYF.

This sequence joins TRBV30 and TRBJ2-7; no reliable D call. The ends were cut back, 1 base at V and 2 bases at J, with 6 bases in the middle. CDR3 length: 12 amino acids. Germline V lookup: CDR1 GTSNPN, CDR2 SVGIG (reference sequence). This CDR3 reads CAWSGPAYEQYF. CDR3 DNA sequence: TGTGCCTGGAGTGGCCCAGCCTACGAGCAGTACTTC.

This clonotype was recorded a few times. This chain joins TRBV10-2 and TRBJ2-5, with a possible D match to TRBD2 (5 bases). V was pared by 7 bases and J by 5 bases, with 20 bases between. CDR1 and CDR2 (germline): WSHSY, SAAADI. The CDR3 length is 15 residues. CDR3 DNA sequence: TGCGCCAGCATGCCTTCGGGGATGGCATGGGAGACCCAGTACTTC. Translating gives CASMPSGMAWETQYF.

This clonotype was seen a handful of times. The chain joins TRBV7-9 to TRBJ2-3, with 8 bases fitting TRBD2. V was clipped by 5 bases and J by 2 bases; unmatched bases: 9. Looked up from germline, CDR1 is SEHNR and CDR2 is FQNEAQ (reference sequence). This CDR3 is 16 amino acids long. The CDR3 nucleotides read TGTGCCAGCAGCCCCCCGGGAGGGTCCTCCACAGATACGCAGTATTTT. Protein sequence: CASSPPGGSSTDTQYF.

Regarding this clonotype: This clone may be a read error of a much larger clone one base away. The J gene is TRBJ2-5, the V gene TRBV20-1; 7 nucleotides agree with TRBD1. The CDR3 length is 15 residues. Germline trimming cut 4 bases from V and 4 bases from J; bases unmatched to any gene: 12. Germline V lookup: CDR1 DFQATT, CDR2 SNEGSKA (reference sequence). The CDR3 region has the DNA TGCAGTGCTAAAGACAGGGAATGTTATCTAGAGACCCAGTACTTC. This translates into CSAKDRECYLETQYF.

This clonotype turned up a few times. The chain uses TRBV20-1 and TRBJ1-5; D gene unclear. The CDR3 is 13 residues long. Germline V CDR1 and CDR2: DFQATT, SNEGSKA (reference sequence). With 4 bases removed from V and 4 bases from J, the gap between germline ends came to 11 bases. The CDR3 region has the DNA TGCAGTGCTACACAACAATTAAATCAGCCCCAGCATTTT. It encodes CSATQQLNQPQHF.

This clonotype has a handful of counts. V gene TRBV20-1 combines with J gene TRBJ2-5, with TRBD2 identical over 12 bases. The ends lost 0 bases at V and 4 bases at J; junction bases unmatched: 3. Germline V gene data show CDR1 as DFQATT and CDR2 as SNEGSKA (reference sequence). The CDR3 is 15 amino acids. This CDR3 is CSARDGLAGRETQYF. The CDR3 DNA reads as TGCAGTGCTAGAGACGGACTAGCGGGACGAGAGACCCAGTACTTC.

This clonotype was seen repeatedly, ten times or more. The CDR3 spells CASSLDSPGELFF. The CDR3 nucleotides are TGCGCCAGCAGCTTGGACTCCCCCGGGGAGCTGTTTTTT. The chain combines TRBV5-1 with TRBJ2-2; D uncertain. V gave up 0 bases and J gave up 6 bases, with 6 bases separating them. This CDR3 comprises 13 residues. In germline, CDR1 is SGHRS, CDR2 YFSETQ.

The V gene is TRBV4-1, the J gene TRBJ2-5; the D gene is possibly TRBD2 (6 bases). V dropped 2 bases and J dropped 4 bases, with 14 bases sitting between them. CDR3 length equals 15 residues. Germline V gene sequence: CDR1 MGHRA, CDR2 YSYEKL. The CDR3 DNA reads as TGCGCCAGCAGCCAATACGGGGGAGGACGAGAGACCCAGTACTTC. This gives the protein CASSQYGGGRETQYF.